This T cell receptor (beta chain) was sequenced for a study of OX40 agonist ivuxolimab in advanced cancers. Study information: Participants averaged about 66 years of age (range about 23 to 80) and were about 85% male.

This CDR3 comprises 15 residues. Germline CDR1 GTSNPN, CDR2 SVGIG (reference sequence). Deletions cut 2 bases from V and 3 bases from J, with 17 bases between. Repertoires were generated with immunoSEQ multiplex PCR, while TCRdb's copy carries only in-frame clones and drops some. In the table there are approximately 55,000 clones, around 87% of which are singletons. Blood draws occurred at baseline, cycle 4 day 1, and cycle 7 day 1. The rearrangement joins TRBV30 to TRBJ2-7, with D tentatively TRBD1 or TRBD2 (5 bases each). This specimen consisted of CD4+ or CD8+ T cells sorted from blood, obtained in a trial of the OX40 agonist ivuxolimab. This TCR was sampled from an adult with an advanced solid tumor such as melanoma, head and neck, liver or kidney cancer. CDR3 nucleotides: TGTGCCTGGAGTCGGGACCTCCAAGGAAACTACGAGCAGTACTTC. Amino acids: CAWSRDLQGNYEQYF.